The clone carrying this T cell receptor (beta chain) was counted ten times or more. Its antigen is undetermined. This specimen comes from a study of T cell repertoires in cytomegalovirus infection. Study as a whole: Indicated by public TCR beta signatures were CMV infection and matching HLA type. Overall study findings and caveats: CMV-specific TCR beta clonotypes restricted by HLA-C were the ones dominating the ex vivo response. Summed frequency of shared TCR beta families picked out CMV carriers who also had the relevant HLA.

The V gene's germline CDR1 is SGHTA and CDR2 FQGNSA. This CDR3 is built from 14 residues. V lost 7 bases and J 6 bases, leaving 16 bases between the germline ends. One entry per CDR3 protein, called by TCRdb with MiXCR from the reads. This table has a few hundred thousand distinct CDR3 sequences, approximately 40% appearing once. The genes are TRBV7-2 and TRBJ2-1; the D gene is possibly TRBD2 (5 bases). The clonotype was recovered from a human donor in good health (CMV status not recorded). Some clones in this sample may be carry-over from other donors' samples. The source material was cultured PBMCs, sampled from culture after CMV antigen stimulation. As DNA, the CDR3 is TGTGCCAGCACCCCAGGAGGCCTCCCCAATGAGCAGTTCTTC. It translates to CASTPGGLPNEQFF.